The 25 T cell receptor beta chains in this list originate from one sample, sequenced in a study of cytomegalovirus exposure and HLA in healthy donors. Some clones are missing from TCRdb's copy, which holds only in-frame ones; the method was immunoSEQ multiplex PCR. Among some 140,000 clones, about 90% were seen once, and the ten largest hold nearly 3%. The sequencing input was PBMCs. The receptor source for this set is a man younger than 30 in good health and CMV-seronegative.

The chain has TRBV6-5 and TRBJ2-7, with 7 nucleotides matching TRBD1. V dropped 2 bases and J dropped 0; count of bases not matched to a gene: 4. This CDR3 region has 15 residues. Looked up from germline, CDR1 is MNHEY and CDR2 is SVGAGI. CDR3 sequence: CASSYGDSTSYEQYF. The DNA of the CDR3 is TGTGCCAGCAGTTACGGGGACAGTACCTCCTACGAGCAGTACTTC.

This clone was found once. This chain links TRBV9 with TRBJ2-1; 7 bases are shared with TRBD2. The CDR3 length is 15 residues. Germline CDR1 reads SGDLS; CDR2 reads YYNGEE. Trimming removed 3 bases from V and 2 bases from J; junction bases left unmatched: 5. CDR3 sequence reads: CASSDTSAPYNEQFF. Here the CDR3 DNA reads TGTGCCAGCAGCGACACTAGCGCACCCTACAATGAGCAGTTCTTC.

The chain couples TRBV5-1 to TRBJ1-4; D is uncertain. The CDR3 contains 16 residues. The V end was cut by 0 bases, the J end by 3 bases, with 12 bases between. The germline CDR1 and CDR2 sequences are SGHRS and YFSETQ. CDR3 nucleotide sequence: TGCGCCAGCAGCTTGGGGCGGCCCGTCTCTAATGAAAAACTGTTTTTT. Amino acid sequence: CASSLGRPVSNEKLFF.

This chain joins TRBV4-1 and TRBJ1-5; perhaps TRBD1 as D (6 bases). The CDR3 spans 15 residues. Between the trimmed V and J ends, which lost 3 bases and 4 bases, there was a span of 13 bases. In germline, CDR1 is MGHRA, CDR2 YSYEKL. CDR3 protein: CASSQRTDQNQPQHF. CDR3 DNA sequence: TGCGCCAGCAGCCAGAGGACAGACCAAAATCAGCCCCAGCATTTT.

This clone was seen just once. The chain combines TRBV9 with TRBJ1-2, with 10 nucleotides matching TRBD1. The CDR3 loop spans 13 amino acids. Germline V lookup: CDR1 SGDLS, CDR2 YYNGEE. Trimming removed 3 bases from V and 4 bases from J; junction bases left unmatched: 0. CDR3 in amino acids: CASSGQGAYGYTF. In DNA, the CDR3 is TGTGCCAGCAGCGGACAGGGGGCCTATGGCTACACCTTC.

The V call is TRBV27, the J call TRBJ2-7; tentatively, D is TRBD1 (6 bases). The ends were cut back, 0 bases at V and 2 bases at J, with 14 bases in the middle. The germline V gene encodes CDR1 MNHEY and CDR2 SMNVEV (reference sequence). CDR3 length equals 16 residues. CDR3: CASSLSSQGSTYEQYF. DNA for the CDR3: TGTGCCAGCAGTTTATCGAGCCAGGGGTCGACCTACGAGCAGTACTTC.

This clone showed up just a few times. This chain joins TRBV28 and TRBJ2-7, with D possibly being TRBD2 (5 bases). This CDR3 comprises 14 residues. Germline assignment: CDR1 MDHEN and CDR2 SYDVKM. V was clipped by 6 bases and J by 5 bases, with 17 bases between them. The CDR3 loop is CASREDGEWNEQYF. The CDR3 nucleotides are TGTGCCAGCAGGGAGGACGGGGAGTGGAACGAGCAGTACTTC.

This sequence joins TRBV7-9 and TRBJ1-2, with a possible D match to TRBD1 (5 bases). Germline V CDR1 and CDR2: SEHNR, FQNEAQ (reference sequence). V was trimmed by 0 bases and J by 7 bases, leaving 9 bases between them. The CDR3 spans 13 residues. The CDR3 nucleotides read TGTGCCAGCAGCTTAGCCGGGACTGGTGGCTACACCTTC. It yields the protein CASSLAGTGGYTF.

The V and J genes are TRBV13 and TRBJ2-7, with 7 bases aligning to TRBD2. This CDR3 is built from 16 residues. V lost 5 bases and J lost 0; bases outside the gene matches: 10. CDR1 is PRHDT, CDR2 FYEKMQ, per germline (reference sequence). CDR3 amino acids: CASSAPMRGSSYEQYF. The CDR3 nucleotides are TGTGCCAGCAGCGCCCCGATGCGGGGGTCCTCCTACGAGCAGTACTTC.

CDR3 sequence (DNA): TGTGCCAGCAGTGAATCTCTTCCGGGGGGCAATGAGCAGTTCTTC. This translates into CASSESLPGGNEQFF. The chain couples TRBV2 to TRBJ2-1; TRBD2 aligns across 7 bases. The J segment lost 6 bases and the V segment lost 2 bases, leaving 7 bases of the junction unmatched. The germline V gene encodes CDR1 SNHLY and CDR2 FYNNEI. CDR3 length equals 15 residues.

This chain connects TRBV29-1 to TRBJ2-1; 8 positions match TRBD2. V trimming: 8 bases; J trimming: 0 bases; junction bases outside the gene matches: 9. Germline V gene sequence: CDR1 SQVTM, CDR2 ANQGSEA. The CDR3 loop spans 15 amino acids. The CDR3 protein is CSSERGIGSYNEQFF. CDR3 nucleotides: TGCAGCTCGGAGCGGGGGATCGGCTCCTACAATGAGCAGTTCTTC.

This clone occurred once. The chain couples TRBV13 to TRBJ1-1; TRBD1 agrees at 11 bases. After removal of 5 bases from V and 1 base from J, the junction contained 15 bases not matched to a gene. This CDR3 contains 19 residues. Germline values: CDR1 PRHDT, CDR2 FYEKMQ (reference sequence). The CDR3 sequence is CASSGRRRDRGAGNTEAFF. The CDR3 coding sequence is TGTGCCAGCAGCGGGAGACGTCGGGACAGGGGGGCCGGGAACACTGAAGCTTTCTTT.

The rearrangement joins TRBV27 to TRBJ2-7; 9 positions match TRBD2. The germline V gene encodes CDR1 MNHEY and CDR2 SMNVEV (reference sequence). The CDR3 totals 15 residues. J lost 2 bases, V lost 5 bases, and 7 bases had no gene match. The chain's CDR3 is CASSALAGRPYEQYF. CDR3 bases: TGTGCCAGCAGTGCCCTAGCGGGGCGTCCCTACGAGCAGTACTTC.

J is TRBJ2-1 and V is TRBV5-1; D call uncertain. Germline V gene sequence: CDR1 SGHRS, CDR2 YFSETQ. V lost 6 bases to trimming and J lost 9 bases, with 19 bases between them. The CDR3 runs to 14 residues. CDR3 DNA: TGCGCCAGCACCCCGTCCGACGCCCCGGGTGAGCAGTTCTTC. As protein: CASTPSDAPGEQFF.

This clone has at least ten counts. The chain joins TRBV27 to TRBJ2-1, with 8 bases matching TRBD1. CDR3 size: 16 residues. V trimming: 5 bases; J trimming: 7 bases; junction bases outside the gene matches: 13. Germline CDR1 and CDR2: MNHEY and SMNVEV (reference sequence). CDR3 protein: CASSPPGQDLINEQFF. Written as DNA, the CDR3 is TGTGCCAGCAGTCCCCCGGGACAGGATCTTATAAATGAGCAGTTCTTC.

The gene calls are TRBV29-1 and TRBJ1-1; no firm D call. CDR1 is SQVTM and CDR2 is ANQGSEA in the germline V gene. V gave up 7 bases and J gave up 2 bases, with 14 bases separating them. The CDR3 covers 13 residues. CDR3 residues: CSAHSQVNTEAFF. CDR3 DNA sequence: TGCAGCGCACACTCGCAGGTTAACACTGAAGCTTTCTTT.

This rearrangement joins TRBV6-7 to TRBJ2-1; D possibly corresponds to TRBD2 (5 bases). TRBV6-7 is labeled an ORF, and its function is uncertain. V dropped 2 bases and J dropped 5 bases, with 22 bases sitting between them. This CDR3 is built from 18 residues. The CDR3 loop is CASSYPSKRRTVNNEQFF. CDR3 coding DNA: TGTGCCAGCAGTTACCCCTCCAAGAGGAGGACGGTTAACAATGAGCAGTTCTTC.

The chain recombines TRBV7-8 with TRBJ1-2, with 8 bases matching TRBD1. The V gene's germline CDR1 is SGHVS and CDR2 FQNEAQ. V lost 3 bases to trimming and J lost 7 bases; unmatched junction nucleotides: 10. The CDR3 sequence is 15 residues long. As DNA, the CDR3 is TGTGCCAGCAGCTTGTTGGACAGGGATGTAAGTGGCTACACCTTC. It specifies CASSLLDRDVSGYTF.

The J gene is TRBJ1-2, the V gene TRBV16; TRBD1 might be the D (5 bases). CDR1 and CDR2 (germline): KGHSY, FQNENV. The CDR3 totals 14 residues. V lost 8 bases, J lost 2 bases, and 15 bases lay in between. The CDR3 coding sequence is TGTGCCAGCCAGAAGGAGGGGCGAAACTATGGCTACACCTTC. Translating gives CASQKEGRNYGYTF.

Of note for this clone: Other nucleotide sequences in the sample specify the same CDR3. V usage is TRBV5-1 and J usage is TRBJ2-5; 13 positions match TRBD2. Germline V lookup: CDR1 SGHRS, CDR2 YFSETQ. Losses at the gene ends were 0 bases for V and 5 bases for J; bases not matched to a gene: 1. This CDR3 is built from 15 residues. The CDR3 DNA reads as TGCGCCAGCAGCTTGGGACTAGCGGGAGGTGAGACCCAGTACTTC. Its translation is CASSLGLAGGETQYF.

The chain joins TRBV6-5 to TRBJ2-7; 7 bases are shared with TRBD1. The CDR3 spans 13 residues. The germline V gene encodes CDR1 MNHEY and CDR2 SVGAGI. Unmatched junction bases numbered 7, after V lost 6 bases and J lost 5 bases. Written as DNA, the CDR3 is TGTGCCAGCAGAAGCGGACAGGCCAACGAGCAGTACTTC. This gives the protein CASRSGQANEQYF.

This CDR3 reads CASSSTSWTTNYGYTF. In DNA form, the CDR3 reads TGTGCCAGCAGTTCCACGTCGTGGACTACTAACTATGGCTACACCTTC. The chain carries TRBV28 and TRBJ1-2; no firm D call. Per the germline V gene, CDR1 is MDHEN and CDR2 is SYDVKM. The CDR3 contains 16 residues. V lost 4 bases and J 0 bases, leaving 15 bases between the germline ends.

The chain combines TRBV5-4 with TRBJ2-1; D perhaps matches TRBD1 (6 bases). Germline CDR1 SGHNT, CDR2 YYREEE (reference sequence). With 2 bases removed from V and 9 bases from J, the gap between germline ends came to 9 bases. This CDR3 has 12 residues. CDR3 in amino acids: CASSFRQAEQFF. In DNA form, the CDR3 reads TGTGCCAGCAGCTTCCGACAGGCTGAGCAGTTCTTC.

The genes are TRBV6-5 and TRBJ1-2, with D possibly TRBD1 on 5 matching bases. CDR1 is MNHEY and CDR2 is SVGAGI in the germline V gene. Trimming stripped 7 bases from V and 7 bases from J, with 10 bases between. The CDR3 is made up of 11 amino acids. Here the CDR3 reads CASTQGSGYTF. CDR3 coding DNA: TGTGCCAGCACCCAGGGCAGTGGCTACACCTTC.

This clone was counted ten times or more. The chain joins TRBV5-4 to TRBJ2-1; possibly TRBD2 for D (7 bases). The CDR3 contains 14 residues. CDR1 is SGHNT and CDR2 is YYREEE in the germline V gene (reference sequence). The V and J ends lost 3 bases and 7 bases respectively, with 14 bases between them. This chain's CDR3 is CASSYREGWNEQFF. DNA of the CDR3: TGTGCCAGCAGCTACAGGGAGGGTTGGAATGAGCAGTTCTTC. Together with reference TRBV5-4 and TRBJ2-1, the CDR3 gives the full variable domain: ETGVTQSPTHLIKTRGQQVTLRCSSQSGHNTVSWYQQALGQGPQFIFQYYREEENGRGNFPPRFSGLQFPNYSSELNVNALELDDSALYLCASSYREGWNEQFFGPGTRLTVL.